The source of this T cell receptor beta chain is a study of identical twins. This clonotype was picked up a small number of times. TCRdb itself ran the 5' RACE reads through MiXCR, one entry per CDR3 protein. The table includes 510,000 or so distinct CDR3 sequences, roughly 15% detected once. V was cut by 5 bases and J by 1 base, with 13 bases left in between. The CDR3 loop spans 14 amino acids. Germline CDR1 SQVTM, CDR2 ANQGSEA. These sequences were also reported in another study, on yellow fever vaccine responses in identical twins.

The receptor comes from a woman aged 18-29 years in good health. The chain recombines TRBV29-1 with TRBJ2-3; D possibly corresponds to TRBD2 (5 bases). Source material: CD4+ T cells sorted from blood. CDR3 region: CSVREDGGTDTQYF. CDR3 bases: TGCAGCGTTCGCGAGGACGGGGGCACAGATACGCAGTATTTT.